A selection of T cell receptor beta chains follows, all from one sample in a study of patients and donors after allogeneic stem cell transplantation. TCRdb reprocessed the RT-PCR reads with MiXCR, giving one entry per CDR3 protein. The top ten clones hold 11% of a sample with approximately 200,000 distinct CDR3 sequences, approximately 14% of them seen once. The specimen was blood, either unsorted or a sorted T cell fraction (not recorded which). These receptors were collected from a human donor who was either an allogeneic HSCT recipient or a stem cell or donor lymphocyte infusion donor (not recorded which). It is not recorded whose cells these are; they may come from a transplant donor. CDR3s include the opening cysteine and the closing phenylalanine or tryptophan. Fields, in order: J gene, D gene, V gene, clone size, CDR3 DNA, CDR3 protein. D genes are given only for firm matches. Clone size, where shown, is once, few, many, or a class for clones that have expanded.

j_call: TRBJ2-5; d_call: NA; v_call: TRBV3-1; clone_size: few; cdr3_nt: TGTGCCAGCAGCCGTTCGCCAGGGGCGTCAGAGACCCAGTACTTC; cdr3_aa: CASSRSPGASETQYF
j_call: TRBJ2-1; d_call: NA; v_call: TRBV11-3; clone_size: few; cdr3_nt: TGTGCCAGCAGCTCCCAAGGACGGCAGCAGTTCTTC; cdr3_aa: CASSSQGRQQFF
j_call: TRBJ1-2; d_call: TRBD1; v_call: TRBV5-1; clone_size: NA; cdr3_nt: TGCGCCAGCTTCTTGGCCAAGGACAGGTTCCTTCATGGCTACACCTTC; cdr3_aa: CASFLAKDRFLHGYTF
j_call: TRBJ2-2; d_call: TRBD2; v_call: TRBV4-1; clone_size: NA; cdr3_nt: TGCGCCAGCAGCCAAGAACTAGCGGGAGAAGGGATCGGGGAGCTGTTTTTT; cdr3_aa: CASSQELAGEGIGELFF
j_call: TRBJ2-2; d_call: TRBD1; v_call: TRBV6-1; clone_size: many; cdr3_nt: TGTGCCAGCAGGCCGGCCGGACAGGGGGCGGGGGAGCTGTTTTTT; cdr3_aa: CASRPAGQGAGELFF
j_call: TRBJ2-7; d_call: NA; v_call: TRBV28; clone_size: many; cdr3_nt: TGTGCCAGCAGTTTATATGGGGGGTTGGGGTACGAGCAGTACTTC; cdr3_aa: CASSLYGGLGYEQYF
j_call: TRBJ2-1; d_call: TRBD2; v_call: TRBV5-1; clone_size: NA; cdr3_nt: TGCGCCAGCAGCGTAGCGGGAAGGGATGAGCAGTTCTTC; cdr3_aa: CASSVAGRDEQFF
j_call: TRBJ1-3; d_call: NA; v_call: TRBV9; clone_size: NA; cdr3_nt: TGTGCCAGCAGCGCCGTGAACTCTGGAAACACCATATATTTT; cdr3_aa: CASSAVNSGNTIYF
j_call: TRBJ1-1; d_call: NA; v_call: TRBV14; clone_size: NA; cdr3_nt: TGTGCCAGCAGCCAAGTGGCTTACAGGGTACGCCGCACTGAAGCTTTCTTT; cdr3_aa: CASSQVAYRVRRTEAFF
j_call: TRBJ2-5; d_call: TRBD2; v_call: TRBV12-3/TRBV12-4; clone_size: many; cdr3_nt: TGTGCCAGCAGTTTAGGACCACTAGCGGGGAAATCAGAGACCCAGTACTTC; cdr3_aa: CASSLGPLAGKSETQYF
j_call: TRBJ2-6; d_call: TRBD1; v_call: TRBV11-1; clone_size: few; cdr3_nt: TGTGCCAGCAGCTTAGGGCGGGACAGGACTCTCTCTGGGGCCAACGTCCTGACTTTC; cdr3_aa: CASSLGRDRTLSGANVLTF
j_call: TRBJ2-4; d_call: NA; v_call: TRBV30; clone_size: NA; cdr3_nt: TGTGCCTGGAGCGTCCGATCGGCCGAGATTCAGTACTTC; cdr3_aa: CAWSVRSAEIQYF
j_call: TRBJ2-1; d_call: TRBD2; v_call: TRBV7-7; clone_size: NA; cdr3_nt: TGTGCTAGCAGCTCCGGACTAGCGGGGTCGATTGAGCAGTTCTTC; cdr3_aa: CASSSGLAGSIEQFF
j_call: TRBJ1-2; d_call: TRBD1; v_call: TRBV18; clone_size: few; cdr3_nt: TGTGCCAGCTCCTCCGGGACAGGTGGTGGCTACACCTTC; cdr3_aa: CASSSGTGGGYTF
j_call: TRBJ2-2; d_call: NA; v_call: TRBV12-3/TRBV12-4; clone_size: many; cdr3_nt: TGTGCCAGCAGTATGACTCCCGGGGAGCTGTTTTTT; cdr3_aa: CASSMTPGELFF
j_call: TRBJ1-1; d_call: NA; v_call: TRBV3-1; clone_size: NA; cdr3_nt: TGTGCCAGCAGCCCCCTGGGAGTGACGGCCGAGGGGGAAGCTTTCTTT; cdr3_aa: CASSPLGVTAEGEAFF
j_call: TRBJ2-7; d_call: TRBD2; v_call: TRBV10-1; clone_size: once; cdr3_nt: TGCGCCAGCAGTGAGTTGGAGCGGGAGATCTACGAGCAGTACTTC; cdr3_aa: CASSELEREIYEQYF
j_call: TRBJ2-1; d_call: TRBD1; v_call: TRBV19; clone_size: NA; cdr3_nt: TGTGCCAGTAACAACCAGGGGGACAATGAGCAGTTCTTC; cdr3_aa: CASNNQGDNEQFF
j_call: TRBJ2-3; d_call: NA; v_call: TRBV7-3; clone_size: NA; cdr3_nt: TGTGCCAGCAGCTTAGAAGCGGGCCTTACAGATACGCAGTATTTT; cdr3_aa: CASSLEAGLTDTQYF
j_call: TRBJ1-6; d_call: TRBD1; v_call: TRBV18; clone_size: NA; cdr3_nt: TGTGCCAGCTCACCAACGGGACAGGGTCATTCACCCCTCCACTTT; cdr3_aa: CASSPTGQGHSPLHF
j_call: TRBJ2-3; d_call: NA; v_call: TRBV7-2; clone_size: many; cdr3_nt: TGTGCCAGCAGCTTAATAGGCCTCTTCGGGGATACGCAGTATTTT; cdr3_aa: CASSLIGLFGDTQYF
j_call: TRBJ2-1; d_call: NA; v_call: TRBV7-3; clone_size: few; cdr3_nt: TGTGCCAGCAGCACTGGGCCGGAGTACTACAATGAGCAGTTCTTC; cdr3_aa: CASSTGPEYYNEQFF
j_call: TRBJ2-3; d_call: NA; v_call: TRBV12-3/TRBV12-4; clone_size: many; cdr3_nt: TGTGCCAGCAGTCGTGGGGGGGCCTTCTCCGATACGCAGTATTTT; cdr3_aa: CASSRGGAFSDTQYF
j_call: TRBJ2-3; d_call: NA; v_call: TRBV24-1; clone_size: many; cdr3_nt: TGTGCCACCAGTGAGAACCAAGTCGGGTCCACAGATACGCAGTATTTT; cdr3_aa: CATSENQVGSTDTQYF
j_call: TRBJ1-4; d_call: NA; v_call: TRBV7-2; clone_size: many; cdr3_nt: TGTGCCAGCAGCTGGGGGACGGGTGGAAAACTGTTTTTT; cdr3_aa: CASSWGTGGKLFF
j_call: TRBJ2-7; d_call: TRBD2; v_call: TRBV25-1; clone_size: few; cdr3_nt: TGTGCCAGCAAACGCCTAGCGGAGACCTACGAGCAGTACTTC; cdr3_aa: CASKRLAETYEQYF
j_call: TRBJ2-5; d_call: NA; v_call: TRBV7-2; clone_size: NA; cdr3_nt: TGTGCCAGCAGCTTAGCGCGGGCAGAGACCCAGTACTTC; cdr3_aa: CASSLARAETQYF
j_call: TRBJ1-1; d_call: NA; v_call: TRBV12-3/TRBV12-4; clone_size: many; cdr3_nt: TGTGCCAGCAGTTTTCGGGGGGGGGACACTGAAGCTTTCTTT; cdr3_aa: CASSFRGGDTEAFF
j_call: TRBJ2-5; d_call: NA; v_call: TRBV6-1; clone_size: NA; cdr3_nt: TGTGCCAGCAGGTCGGTAGACCAAGAGACCCAGTACTTC; cdr3_aa: CASRSVDQETQYF
j_call: TRBJ1-5; d_call: TRBD1; v_call: TRBV12-3/TRBV12-4; clone_size: NA; cdr3_nt: TGTGCCAGTGAAAGGGGGCGCGCTCAGCCCCAGCATTTT; cdr3_aa: CASERGRAQPQHF
j_call: TRBJ2-5; d_call: NA; v_call: TRBV5-4; clone_size: NA; cdr3_nt: TGTGCCAGCAGCTTGGCGGGAGTAGGAGAGACCCAGTACTTC; cdr3_aa: CASSLAGVGETQYF
j_call: TRBJ2-3; d_call: TRBD2; v_call: TRBV27; clone_size: NA; cdr3_nt: TGTGCCAGCAGTTTATCAACCCGGGGGGGTACAGATACGCAGTATTTT; cdr3_aa: CASSLSTRGGTDTQYF
j_call: TRBJ2-2; d_call: NA; v_call: TRBV24-1; clone_size: NA; cdr3_nt: TGTGCCACCAGTGATCCGGGGACCGCGGTCGGCGGGGAGCTGTTTTTT; cdr3_aa: CATSDPGTAVGGELFF
j_call: TRBJ1-5; d_call: NA; v_call: TRBV11-2; clone_size: few; cdr3_nt: TGTGCCAGCAGCCCCCGGGGGTTTGGGCGGGAAAACAATCAGCCCCAGCATTTT; cdr3_aa: CASSPRGFGRENNQPQHF
j_call: TRBJ2-7; d_call: TRBD1; v_call: TRBV19; clone_size: NA; cdr3_nt: TGTGCCAGTAGCAGGGACAGGGGAGCCTACGAGCAGTACTTC; cdr3_aa: CASSRDRGAYEQYF
j_call: TRBJ2-1; d_call: NA; v_call: TRBV7-6; clone_size: once; cdr3_nt: TGTGCCAGCAGCCAACAGGTGGCGGGGCTGCACAATGAGCAGTTCTTC; cdr3_aa: CASSQQVAGLHNEQFF
j_call: TRBJ2-7; d_call: NA; v_call: TRBV5-6; clone_size: few; cdr3_nt: TGTGCCAGCAGCTTGGTTGGGGGGCAGGGCTACGAGCAGTACTTC; cdr3_aa: CASSLVGGQGYEQYF
j_call: TRBJ2-7; d_call: NA; v_call: TRBV6-2/TRBV6-3; clone_size: few; cdr3_nt: TGTGCCAGCAGTTACTCGCGAAAGGACAGCCCCTACGAGCAGTACTTC; cdr3_aa: CASSYSRKDSPYEQYF
j_call: TRBJ2-1; d_call: TRBD2; v_call: TRBV4-1; clone_size: few; cdr3_nt: TGCGCCAGCAGCCAACGACTAGCCACCTACAATGAGCAGTTCTTC; cdr3_aa: CASSQRLATYNEQFF
j_call: TRBJ1-1; d_call: NA; v_call: TRBV30; clone_size: few; cdr3_nt: TGTGCCTGGAGTGTTTACAGCTTTCCTGAAGCTTTCTTT; cdr3_aa: CAWSVYSFPEAFF
j_call: TRBJ1-2; d_call: NA; v_call: TRBV20-1; clone_size: NA; cdr3_nt: TGCAGTGCGGGCCGGTGGTATGGCTACACCTTC; cdr3_aa: CSAGRWYGYTF
j_call: TRBJ2-7; d_call: TRBD1; v_call: TRBV29-1; clone_size: NA; cdr3_nt: TGCAGCGTCACGACAGGGAGCGAGCAGTACTTC; cdr3_aa: CSVTTGSEQYF
j_call: TRBJ1-1; d_call: NA; v_call: TRBV11-1; clone_size: NA; cdr3_nt: TGTGCCAGCAGCCCAGGGCCTGGCAGGGCTTTCTTT; cdr3_aa: CASSPGPGRAFF